This record covers a single T cell receptor (beta chain). This record comes from a study of shared clonotypes between healthy human individuals. Data came from immunoSEQ multiplex PCR; TCRdb stores just in-frame clones and leaves some out. The sample includes around 990,000 clones, about 72% seen only once; the top ten take about 0.89%. The CDR3 is 14 residues long. Trimming took off 4 bases at V and 1 base at J, with 12 bases between the two ends. Germline CDR1 and CDR2: SGHTS and YDEGEE. The receptor was derived from a man aged 18 to 30 in good health. Some clones in this sample may be carry-over from other donors' samples. The rearrangement links TRBV5-8 to TRBJ2-7; D not resolved. The sequenced material came from memory CD4+ T cells from PBMCs. Described subset: CD45RA-negative fraction. As DNA, the CDR3 is TGTGCCAGCAGCCGGTACCCCTTATCCTACGAGCAGTACTTC. Translated: CASSRYPLSYEQYF.